Presented here are 12 T cell receptor beta chains from one specimen sequenced in a study of T cell repertoires in cytomegalovirus infection. TCRdb used MiXCR to reprocess the reads, holding one entry per CDR3 protein. There are about 450,000 distinct CDR3 sequences in the sample; about 33% occur only once, and roughly 13% lies in the top ten. The sequenced material came from PBMCs. The receptor set was obtained from a human donor in good health (CMV status not recorded). Some clones in this sample may be carry-over from other donors' samples.

As to this clonotype: A junction end diverges from the germline sequence, so it may reflect a read error. V gene TRBV4-1 combines with J gene TRBJ2-3, with D unclear. This CDR3 has 15 amino acids. CDR1 and CDR2 (germline): MGHRA, YSYEKL. The CDR3 nucleotides read TGTGCCAGCAGCCAAGGGATTAACCAGGCGGATACGCAGTATTTT. Encoded protein: CASSQGINQADTQYF.

The chain uses TRBV20-1 and TRBJ2-7; D is tentatively TRBD1 or TRBD2 (5 bases each). Deletions cut 0 bases from V and 0 bases from J, with 12 bases between. Per the germline V gene, CDR1 is DFQATT and CDR2 is SNEGSKA (reference sequence). The CDR3 is 15 residues long. The CDR3 DNA reads as TGCAGTGCTAGAGATAACGGGGCCAGCTCCTACGAGCAGTACTTC. Translation gives CSARDNGASSYEQYF.

This clonotype was seen many times. The V call is TRBV6-1, the J call TRBJ2-3; 9 nucleotides match TRBD2. J was trimmed by 0 bases and V by 5 bases; bases with no gene match: 3. Germline CDR1 reads MNHNS; CDR2 reads SASEGT. The CDR3 runs to 15 residues. CDR3 protein: CASSFLAGSTDTQYF. The CDR3 coding sequence is TGTGCCAGCAGTTTCCTAGCGGGGAGCACAGATACGCAGTATTTT.

The genes are TRBV7-9 and TRBJ2-7; 10 bases match TRBD1. The V and J ends lost 3 bases and 6 bases, in that order; junction bases with no gene match: 8. Germline V CDR1 and CDR2: SEHNR, FQNEAQ (reference sequence). This CDR3 spans 15 amino acids. The CDR3 sequence is CASSFLRDRGFEQYF. The CDR3 DNA reads TGTGCCAGCAGCTTTCTCCGGGACAGGGGCTTCGAGCAGTACTTC.

This clonotype was seen a few times. CDR3 bases: TGTGCCAGCAGCTGGGACAGCTATAATTCACCCCTCCACTTT. It is translated as CASSWDSYNSPLHF. The chain is built from TRBV7-9 and TRBJ1-6; 7 bases fit TRBD1. The V gene end was trimmed by 4 bases and the J gene end by 3 bases; junction bases not matched to a gene: 0. The length of the CDR3 is 14 residues. Germline V lookup: CDR1 SEHNR, CDR2 FQNEAQ (reference sequence).

J is TRBJ2-1 and V is TRBV11-2, with D tentatively TRBD2 (5 bases). The CDR3 sequence is 18 residues long. Deletions cut 1 base from V and 0 bases from J, with 16 bases between. Per germline, CDR1 SGHAT and CDR2 FQNNGV. The CDR3 coding sequence is TGTGCCAGCAGCTTAGTCCTCGGGGATGGGAGCTCCTACAATGAGCAGTTCTTC. Translated, it gives CASSLVLGDGSSYNEQFF.

This rearrangement joins TRBV7-6 to TRBJ2-3; D gene uncertain. The V gene lost 0 bases and the J gene lost 5 bases, with 12 bases spanning the gap. The CDR3 is 15 residues long. CDR1 is SGHVS, CDR2 FNYEAQ, per germline. CDR3 residues: CASSLAGPIRDTQYF. Here the CDR3 DNA reads TGTGCCAGCAGCTTAGCAGGGCCAATTAGAGATACGCAGTATTTT.

This clonotype appeared once. Since the CDR3 does not end with the conserved phenylalanine or tryptophan, this likely comes from a read error. The genes are TRBV7-2 and TRBJ2-7, with D possibly being TRBD2 (6 bases). CDR1 SGHTA and CDR2 FQGNSA come from the germline V gene. Trimming cost V 6 bases and J 0 bases, with 18 bases left between them. This CDR3 contains 16 residues. As DNA, the CDR3 is TGTGCCAGCAGTTATCTTTTTACGGGGGTCTCCTACGAGCAGTACTTA. Its translation: CASSYLFTGVSYEQYL.

This clonotype has ten or more counts. The chain uses TRBV11-1 and TRBJ2-7; D gene uncertain. This CDR3 region has 14 residues. The V and J ends lost 4 bases and 3 bases respectively, with 13 bases between them. CDR1 and CDR2 from the germline V gene are SGHAT and FQDESV (reference sequence). DNA of the CDR3: TGTGCCAGCAGCTCTCGGTTGAGTGACTACGAGCAGTACTTC. It is translated as CASSSRLSDYEQYF.

This clonotype occurred many times. The chain carries TRBV10-3 and TRBJ2-6; 8 nucleotides line up with TRBD1. Germline values: CDR1 ENHRY, CDR2 SYGVKD. Germline trimming cut 2 bases from V and 2 bases from J; bases unmatched to any gene: 5. The CDR3 has 17 amino acids. The CDR3 region has the DNA TGTGCCATCAGTGAGGGACAGGGCTTCACTGGGGCCAACGTCCTGACTTTC. This sequence encodes CAISEGQGFTGANVLTF.

The V and J genes are TRBV4-1 and TRBJ1-6; TRBD1 might be the D (5 bases). There are 13 residues in the CDR3. Germline-derived CDR1 and CDR2 are MGHRA and YSYEKL. V was pared by 0 bases and J by 10 bases, with 7 bases between. The CDR3 loop is CASSQERDSPLHF. The CDR3 DNA is TGCGCCAGCAGCCAAGAACGGGACTCACCCCTCCACTTT.

In this sample, this clonotype turned up a few times. The chain joins TRBV12-3 or TRBV12-4 to TRBJ1-5; D may be TRBD1 (5 bases). With 6 bases removed from V and 9 bases from J, the gap between germline ends came to 12 bases. The CDR3 totals 12 residues. CDR3 loop: CASSTQGGPQHF. Written as DNA, the CDR3 is TGTGCCAGCAGCACGCAGGGAGGGCCCCAGCATTTT.